The 19 T cell receptor beta chains listed next were all sequenced from one sample in a study of cytomegalovirus exposure and HLA in healthy donors. Primers for the PCR totalled 60 Vbeta and 13 Jbeta. This table comes from immunoSEQ multiplex PCR, and its TCRdb copy is limited to in-frame clones, with some not included. The repertoire has some 80,000 clones, 78% of them found once; the top ten carry 5.5% to 7%. Sample: PBMCs. These receptors originate from a young man in good health and CMV-seropositive.

This clone was seen once. The chain links TRBV7-9 to TRBJ1-2, with D possibly matching TRBD1 (5 bases). The germline CDR1 and CDR2 sequences are SEHNR and FQNEAQ (reference sequence). The V and J ends lost 1 base and 7 bases respectively, with 10 bases between them. The CDR3 sequence is 13 residues long. The CDR3 bases are TGTGCCAGCAGCTTAGGGGGCCCCGGTGGCTACACCTTC. Its translation is CASSLGGPGGYTF.

About this clone itself: At one boundary the junction diverges from the germline segment, which might be a read error. This chain links TRBV6-1 with TRBJ1-2; TRBD1 matches 7 bases. The germline V gene encodes CDR1 MNHNS and CDR2 SASEGT. The CDR3 consists of 15 residues. The CDR3: CASSEAAQGYYDYTF. For the CDR3, the DNA is TGTGCCAGCAGTGAAGCGGCACAGGGGTACTATGACTACACCTTC.

This clone occurred once. Here the CDR3 DNA reads TGTGCCAGCAGCCCACTAGGCCTCTCCTACGAGCAGTACTTC. This codes for CASSPLGLSYEQYF. The chain combines TRBV11-2 with TRBJ2-7, with TRBD2 as a possible D gene (5 bases). V was pared by 5 bases and J by 0 bases, with 11 bases between. Germline V gene lookup returns CDR1 SGHAT and CDR2 FQNNGV. CDR3 size: 14 residues.

The chain combines TRBV11-3 with TRBJ1-1, with D uncertain. The CDR3 consists of 12 residues. Germline CDR1 SGHNT, CDR2 YENEEA. V was trimmed by 1 base and J by 8 bases, leaving 8 bases between them. CDR3 coding DNA: TGTGCCAGCAGCTTAGCCGGGGAGGAAGCTTTCTTT. It translates to CASSLAGEEAFF.

This clone occurred once. The rearrangement links TRBV4-1 to TRBJ2-7; 7 nucleotides align to TRBD2. The V segment lost 1 base and the J segment 7 bases; nucleotides outside the gene matches: 4. Germline V gene lookup returns CDR1 MGHRA and CDR2 YSYEKL. The CDR3 length is 13 residues. The CDR3 nucleotides read TGCGCCAGCAGCCAAGGACTAGCCGGGGAGCAGTACTTC. Protein product: CASSQGLAGEQYF.

This chain links TRBV6-5 with TRBJ2-7, with 9 bases matching TRBD1. This CDR3 comprises 15 residues. J was trimmed by 1 base and V by 2 bases; bases with no gene match: 3. From germline, CDR1 is MNHEY and CDR2 SVGAGI. As DNA, the CDR3 is TGTGCCAGCAGTTACACGGGACAGGGTTCCTACGAGCAGTACTTC. This sequence encodes CASSYTGQGSYEQYF.

The J gene is TRBJ2-1, the V gene TRBV10-1; the D gene is possibly TRBD2 (6 bases). V dropped 0 bases and J dropped 10 bases, with 16 bases sitting between them. The CDR3 totals 15 residues. The germline V gene encodes CDR1 WNHNN and CDR2 SYGVQD (reference sequence). The CDR3 is CASSESKGTQKEQFF. In DNA, the CDR3 is TGCGCCAGCAGTGAGTCGAAAGGGACTCAAAAAGAGCAGTTCTTC.

This clone was counted a few times. The V call is TRBV5-1, the J call TRBJ2-7; D might be TRBD1 (5 bases). The CDR3 runs 14 residues. Germline V gene sequence: CDR1 SGHRS, CDR2 YFSETQ. V dropped 3 bases and J dropped 3 bases, with 13 bases sitting between them. As DNA, the CDR3 is TGCGCCAGCAGCTCCAGGGCGCGCGACTACGAGCAGTACTTC. This translates into CASSSRARDYEQYF. The full variable domain, in which reference TRBV5-1 and TRBJ2-7 provide the parts outside the CDR3, is KAGVTQTPRYLIKTRGQQVTLSCSPISGHRSVSWYQQTPGQGLQFLFEYFSETQRNKGNFPGRFSGRQFSNSRSEMNVSTLELGDSALYLCASSSRARDYEQYFGPGTRLTVT.

The chain joins TRBV7-6 to TRBJ1-1; tentative D call: TRBD1 (5 bases). CDR3 length: 14 residues. Deletions cut 1 base from V and 0 bases from J, with 6 bases between. Germline V gene lookup returns CDR1 SGHVS and CDR2 FNYEAQ. The CDR3 region has the DNA TGTGCCAGCAGCTTAGGACAGATGAACACTGAAGCTTTCTTT. It yields the protein CASSLGQMNTEAFF.

The CDR3 here is CASSVRNLTGEILSSYNEQFF. The CDR3 DNA reads TGTGCCAGCAGCGTCCGCAATCTGACAGGGGAGATCCTTAGCTCCTACAATGAGCAGTTCTTC. J is TRBJ2-1 and V is TRBV9; 8 nucleotides agree with TRBD1. V trimming: 2 bases; J trimming: 0 bases; junction bases outside the gene matches: 19. CDR1 SGDLS and CDR2 YYNGEE come from the germline V gene. The length of the CDR3 is 21 residues.

The chain couples TRBV5-1 to TRBJ2-7; D possibly corresponds to TRBD1 (6 bases). Germline V gives CDR1 SGHRS, CDR2 YFSETQ. CDR3 size: 14 residues. V was clipped by 4 bases and J by 2 bases, with 13 bases between them. The CDR3 DNA follows: TGCGCCAGCAGCACAAGGGACATACCCTACGAGCAGTACTTC. This sequence encodes CASSTRDIPYEQYF.

The chain uses TRBV9 and TRBJ2-1; perhaps TRBD2 as D (5 bases). The CDR3 totals 16 residues. The V end was cut by 5 bases, the J end by 8 bases, with 23 bases between. The germline V gene encodes CDR1 SGDLS and CDR2 YYNGEE. This CDR3 is CASSPGSVVGLHEQFF. Here the CDR3 DNA reads TGTGCCAGCAGTCCGGGAAGCGTAGTGGGATTACATGAGCAGTTCTTC. Drawing the rest from reference TRBV9 and TRBJ2-1, the complete variable domain is DSGVTQTPKHLITATGQRVTLRCSPRSGDLSVYWYQQSLDQGLQFLIQYYNGEERAKGNILERFSAQQFPDLHSELNLSSLELGDSALYFCASSPGSVVGLHEQFFGPGTRLTVL.

This clone was recorded once. The chain combines TRBV27 with TRBJ2-3, with 11 bases lining up with TRBD2. This CDR3 has 13 amino acids. The ends lost 9 bases at V and 5 bases at J; junction bases unmatched: 4. Germline CDR1 and CDR2: MNHEY and SMNVEV (reference sequence). Written as DNA, the CDR3 is TGTGCCAGTTCGGGGACTAGCGGAGATACGCAGTATTTT. It translates to CASSGTSGDTQYF.

As for this clone: Other DNA sequences of this sample code for an identical CDR3. CDR3 protein: CASSGGRGETQYF. The CDR3 DNA follows: TGCGCCAGCAGCGGCGGGAGGGGCGAGACCCAGTACTTC. The rearrangement uses TRBV10-1 and TRBJ2-5; TRBD2 agrees at 9 bases. CDR3 size: 13 residues. Germline V gene data show CDR1 as WNHNN and CDR2 as SYGVQD (reference sequence). With 6 bases clipped from V and 5 bases from J, the junction kept 4 bases outside the gene matches.

V usage is TRBV9 and J usage is TRBJ1-5; 7 nucleotides line up with TRBD1. CDR1 SGDLS and CDR2 YYNGEE come from the germline V gene. The junction had 7 bases not matched to a gene; V was cut back by 1 base and J by 9 bases. The length of the CDR3 is 14 residues. The CDR3 here is CASSVNDRVGPQHF. For the CDR3, the DNA is TGTGCCAGCAGCGTAAATGACAGGGTCGGGCCCCAGCATTTT. Filled out from reference TRBV9 and TRBJ1-5, the complete variable domain reads DSGVTQTPKHLITATGQRVTLRCSPRSGDLSVYWYQQSLDQGLQFLIQYYNGEERAKGNILERFSAQQFPDLHSELNLSSLELGDSALYFCASSVNDRVGPQHFGDGTRLSIL.

V usage is TRBV28 and J usage is TRBJ1-1; D uncertain. Germline V lookup: CDR1 MDHEN, CDR2 SYDVKM. The CDR3 is 14 residues long. Trimming pared 5 bases from V and 6 bases from J, leaving 16 bases between. The DNA for the CDR3 is TGTGCCAGCAGTGGGGAGTGGGCTGGTGCTGAAGCTTTCTTT. Amino acids: CASSGEWAGAEAFF.

This clone has more than one count but fewer than ten. The gene calls are TRBV6-8 and TRBJ2-1; TRBD1 might be the D (6 bases). CDR1 and CDR2 from the germline V gene are MNHGY and SAAAGT. The germline V and J ends were trimmed by 6 bases and 6 bases, with 15 bases remaining between them. CDR3 size: 14 residues. The CDR3 protein is CASSPELGGNEQFF. The CDR3 DNA follows: TGTGCCAGCAGCCCCGAACTAGGGGGCAATGAGCAGTTCTTC.

The V and J genes are TRBV4-1 and TRBJ1-5; 7 bases are a match to TRBD1. CDR1 is MGHRA, CDR2 YSYEKL, per germline. The CDR3 contains 13 residues. The V and J ends lost 1 base and 9 bases, in that order; junction bases with no gene match: 3. This CDR3 is CASSQGTGWPQHF. The CDR3 DNA follows: TGCGCCAGCAGCCAAGGGACAGGATGGCCCCAGCATTTT.

The chain has TRBV5-4 and TRBJ1-4, with a weak D call TRBD1 (5 bases). The germline CDR1 and CDR2 sequences are SGHNT and YYREEE (reference sequence). The CDR3 has 15 residues. The V gene lost 2 bases and the J gene lost 8 bases, with 16 bases spanning the gap. CDR3 sequence (DNA): TGTGCCAGCAGCTTCGGGGGGATGACGGAGGAAAAACTGTTTTTT. Its protein product is CASSFGGMTEEKLFF.